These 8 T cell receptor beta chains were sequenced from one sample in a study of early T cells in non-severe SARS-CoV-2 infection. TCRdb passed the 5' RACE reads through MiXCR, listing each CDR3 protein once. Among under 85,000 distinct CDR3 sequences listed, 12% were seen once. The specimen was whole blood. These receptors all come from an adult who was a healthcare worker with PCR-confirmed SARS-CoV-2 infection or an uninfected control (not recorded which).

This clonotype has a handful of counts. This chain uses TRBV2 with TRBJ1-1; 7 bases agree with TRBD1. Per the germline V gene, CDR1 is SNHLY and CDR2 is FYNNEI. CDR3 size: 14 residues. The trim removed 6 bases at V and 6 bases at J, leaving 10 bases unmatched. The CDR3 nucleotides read TGTGCCAGCAGCGACTCAGGGGGTGTGGCTGAAGCTTTCTTT. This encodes CASSDSGGVAEAFF.

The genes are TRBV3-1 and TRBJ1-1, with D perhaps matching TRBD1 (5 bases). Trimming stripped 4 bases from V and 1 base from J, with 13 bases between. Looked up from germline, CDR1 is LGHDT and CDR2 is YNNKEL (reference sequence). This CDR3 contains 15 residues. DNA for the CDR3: TGTGCCAGCAGCCGATTCGACAGACCGAACACTGAAGCTTTCTTT. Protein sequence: CASSRFDRPNTEAFF.

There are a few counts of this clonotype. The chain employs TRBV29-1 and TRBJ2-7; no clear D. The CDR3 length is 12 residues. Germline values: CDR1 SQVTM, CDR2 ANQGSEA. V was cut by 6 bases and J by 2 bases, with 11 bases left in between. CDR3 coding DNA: TGCAGCGTGGTAACTTTGACCTACGAGCAGTACTTC. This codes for CSVVTLTYEQYF.

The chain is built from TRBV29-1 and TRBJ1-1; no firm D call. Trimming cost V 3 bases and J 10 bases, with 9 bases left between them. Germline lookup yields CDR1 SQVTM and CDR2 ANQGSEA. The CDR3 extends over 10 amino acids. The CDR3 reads CSVEEGLAFF. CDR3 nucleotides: TGCAGCGTTGAGGAGGGTTTAGCTTTCTTT.

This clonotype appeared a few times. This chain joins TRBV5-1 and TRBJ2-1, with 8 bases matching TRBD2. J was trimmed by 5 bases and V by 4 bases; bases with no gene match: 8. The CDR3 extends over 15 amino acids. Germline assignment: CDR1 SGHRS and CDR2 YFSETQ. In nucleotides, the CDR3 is TGCGCCAGCAGCCTTACGGGTAGCGGGGACAATGAGCAGTTCTTC. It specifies CASSLTGSGDNEQFF.

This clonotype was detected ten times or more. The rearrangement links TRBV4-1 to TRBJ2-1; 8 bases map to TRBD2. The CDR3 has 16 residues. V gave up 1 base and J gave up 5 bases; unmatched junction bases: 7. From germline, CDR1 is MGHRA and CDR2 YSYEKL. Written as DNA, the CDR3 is TGCGCCAGCAGCCAAGCAATCCAGCGGGAGAACAATGAGCAGTTCTTC. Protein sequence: CASSQAIQRENNEQFF.

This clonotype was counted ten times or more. The CDR3: CASSEGDGATDTQYF. Here the CDR3 DNA reads TGTGCCAGCAGTGAGGGGGACGGGGCGACAGATACGCAGTATTTT. The V gene is TRBV6-4, the J gene TRBJ2-3; TRBD1 or TRBD2 may be the D gene (5 bases each). Trimming took 3 bases from V and 3 from J, leaving 13 bases between them. The CDR3 is made up of 15 amino acids. Germline-derived CDR1 and CDR2 are MRHNA and SNTAGT.

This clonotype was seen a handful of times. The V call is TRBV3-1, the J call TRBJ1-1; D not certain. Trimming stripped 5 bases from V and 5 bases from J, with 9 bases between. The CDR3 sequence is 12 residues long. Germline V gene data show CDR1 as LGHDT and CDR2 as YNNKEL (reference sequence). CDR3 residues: CASSGYGTEAFF. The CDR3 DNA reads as TGTGCCAGCAGCGGCTACGGAACTGAAGCTTTCTTT.